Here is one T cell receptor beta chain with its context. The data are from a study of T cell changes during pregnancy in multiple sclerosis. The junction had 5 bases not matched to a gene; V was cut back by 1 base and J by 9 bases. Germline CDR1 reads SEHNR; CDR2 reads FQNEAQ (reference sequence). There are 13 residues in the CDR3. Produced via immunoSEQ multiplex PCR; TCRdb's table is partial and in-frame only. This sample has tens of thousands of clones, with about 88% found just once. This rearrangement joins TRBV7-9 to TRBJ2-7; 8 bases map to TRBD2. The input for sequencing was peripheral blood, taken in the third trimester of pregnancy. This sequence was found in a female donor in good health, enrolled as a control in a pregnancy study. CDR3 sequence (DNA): TGTGCCAGCAGCTTAGGATCAGCGGGAGCGCAGTACTTC. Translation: CASSLGSAGAQYF.